This record concerns one T cell receptor beta chain sequence. Its specificity is not known. This entry is derived from a study of shared clonotypes between healthy human individuals. Ten immunoSEQ deep assay plates served to sequence unsorted PBMC DNA. TCRdb keeps only in-frame clones here, not all; method: immunoSEQ multiplex PCR. Of some 510,000 clones listed, less than 85% are singletons. Study-wide findings and caveats: Blood alone was sampled, and tissue repertoires likely differ.

V was cut by 4 bases and J by 8 bases, with 13 bases left in between. Germline V gene data show CDR1 as SGHVS and CDR2 as FQNEAQ. The CDR3 is made up of 13 amino acids. The chain is built from TRBV7-8 and TRBJ2-3; possible D gene TRBD1, 6 bases. What was sequenced was PBMCs. The origin of this receptor is a woman between 40 and 55 years old in good health. Some clones in this sample may be carry-over from other donors' samples. The CDR3 reads CASSWDPRGTQYF. As DNA, the CDR3 is TGTGCCAGCAGCTGGGACCCCAGGGGTACGCAGTATTTT.